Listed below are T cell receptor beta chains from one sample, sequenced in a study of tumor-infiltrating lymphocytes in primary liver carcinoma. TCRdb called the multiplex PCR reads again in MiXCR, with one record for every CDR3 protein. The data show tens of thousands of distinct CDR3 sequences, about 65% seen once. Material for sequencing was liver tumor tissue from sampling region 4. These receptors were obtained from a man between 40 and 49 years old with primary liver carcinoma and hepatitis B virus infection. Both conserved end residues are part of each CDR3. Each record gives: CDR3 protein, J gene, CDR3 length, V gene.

CASTVGRVNTEVFF,TRBJ1-1,14,TRBV11-2
CAWGSMTSENHNEQFF,TRBJ2-1,16,TRBV30
CASSPGTGRYEQYF,TRBJ2-7,14,TRBV6-5
CASSEDPLVGESLYF,TRBJ2-5,15,TRBV5-4
CSGGQEGYQNTEAFF,TRBJ1-1,15,TRBV29-1
CAITMTGLVGNNEHFF,TRBJ2-1,16,TRBV28
CASSYNPSVSTGANVLTF,TRBJ2-6,18,TRBV6-5
CASSGRAHSETQYF,TRBJ2-5,14,TRBV6-1
CASSQDWTTGDEQFF,TRBJ2-1,15,TRBV4-2
CASGLTSPRQGNDEKFF,TRBJ2-1,17,TRBV11-1
CARSYRASGGYEQYF,TRBJ2-7,15,TRBV6-5
CSVEKCARIHDTQYF,TRBJ2-3,15,TRBV29-1
CASRSRTSGGFEKYF,TRBJ2-7,15,TRBV6-1
CATRDRDSSEQYF,TRBJ2-7,13,TRBV28
CASSPGQGEKLFF,TRBJ1-4,13,TRBV18
CASSDGRAGEKLFF,TRBJ1-4,14,TRBV12-3/TRBV12-4
CASSLTGPRGGTQYF,TRBJ2-3,15,TRBV28
CASSREAGGGSGYTF,TRBJ1-2,15,TRBV4-2